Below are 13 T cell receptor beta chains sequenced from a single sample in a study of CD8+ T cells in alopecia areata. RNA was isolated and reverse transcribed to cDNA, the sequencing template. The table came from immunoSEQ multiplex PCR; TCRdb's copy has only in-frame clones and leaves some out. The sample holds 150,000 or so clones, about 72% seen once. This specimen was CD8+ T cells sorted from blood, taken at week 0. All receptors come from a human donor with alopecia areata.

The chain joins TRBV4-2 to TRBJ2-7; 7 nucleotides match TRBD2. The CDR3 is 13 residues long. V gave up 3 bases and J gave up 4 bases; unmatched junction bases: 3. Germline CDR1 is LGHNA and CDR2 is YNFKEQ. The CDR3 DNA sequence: TGTGCCAGCAGCCACGGGGGGTCGTACGAGCAGTACTTC. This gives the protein CASSHGGSYEQYF.

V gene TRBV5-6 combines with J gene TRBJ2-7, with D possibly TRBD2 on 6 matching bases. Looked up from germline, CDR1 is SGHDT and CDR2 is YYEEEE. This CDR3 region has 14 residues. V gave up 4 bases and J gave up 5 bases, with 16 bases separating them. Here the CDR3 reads CASSLGTGSDEQYF. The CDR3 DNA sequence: TGTGCCAGCAGCCTAGGGACTGGGTCGGACGAGCAGTACTTC. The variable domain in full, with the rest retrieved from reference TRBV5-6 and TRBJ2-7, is DAGVTQSPTHLIKTRGQQVTLRCSPKSGHDTVSWYQQALGQGPQFIFQYYEEEERQRGNFPDRFSGHQFPNYSSELNVNALLLGDSALYLCASSLGTGSDEQYFGPGTRLTVT.

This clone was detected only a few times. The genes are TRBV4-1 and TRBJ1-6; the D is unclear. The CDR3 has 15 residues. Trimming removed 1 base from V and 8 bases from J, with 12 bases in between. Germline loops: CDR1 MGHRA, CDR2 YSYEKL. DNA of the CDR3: TGCGCCAGCAGCCAAGGTGTAGGAAGGGATTCACCCCTCCACTTT. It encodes CASSQGVGRDSPLHF.

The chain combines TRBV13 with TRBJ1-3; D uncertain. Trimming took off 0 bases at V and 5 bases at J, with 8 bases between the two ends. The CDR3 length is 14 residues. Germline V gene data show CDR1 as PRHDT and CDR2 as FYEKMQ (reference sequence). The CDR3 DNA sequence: TGTGCCAGCAGCTTAGGGGGCCGGCGAAACACCATATATTTT. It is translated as CASSLGGRRNTIYF.

The CDR3, as DNA: TGTGCCAGCAGGTTGGTACCCCCTCAGCCCCAGCATTTT. Amino acid sequence: CASRLVPPQPQHF. The chain is built from TRBV7-9 and TRBJ1-5; D is undetermined. CDR1 is SEHNR and CDR2 is FQNEAQ in the germline V gene (reference sequence). Trimming stripped 6 bases from V and 6 bases from J, with 12 bases between. CDR3 length: 13 residues.

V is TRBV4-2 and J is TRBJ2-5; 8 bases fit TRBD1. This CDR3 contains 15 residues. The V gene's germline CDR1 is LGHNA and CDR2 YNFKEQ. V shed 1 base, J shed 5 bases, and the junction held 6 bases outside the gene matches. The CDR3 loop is CASSQVDRGGETQYF. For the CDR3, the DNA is TGTGCCAGCAGCCAAGTTGACAGGGGTGGTGAGACCCAGTACTTC.

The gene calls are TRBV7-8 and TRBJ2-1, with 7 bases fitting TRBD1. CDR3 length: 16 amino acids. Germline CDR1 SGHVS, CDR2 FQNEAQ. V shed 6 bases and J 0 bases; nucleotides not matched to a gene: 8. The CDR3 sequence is CASRPNRDSSYNEQFF. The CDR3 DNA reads TGTGCCAGCAGACCTAACCGGGACAGCTCCTACAATGAGCAGTTCTTC.

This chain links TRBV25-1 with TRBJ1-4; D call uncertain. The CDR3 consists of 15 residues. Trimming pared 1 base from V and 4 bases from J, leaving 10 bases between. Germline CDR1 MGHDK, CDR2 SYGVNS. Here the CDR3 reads CASSEWNTLNEKLFF. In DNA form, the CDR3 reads TGTGCCAGCAGTGAATGGAACACACTTAATGAAAAACTGTTTTTT.

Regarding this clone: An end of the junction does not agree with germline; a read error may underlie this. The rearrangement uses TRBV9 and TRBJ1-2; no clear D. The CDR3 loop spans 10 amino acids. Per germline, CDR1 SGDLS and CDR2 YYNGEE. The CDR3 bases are TGTGCCAGCAGCGTACGGCAGGACCACTTC. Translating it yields CASSVRQDHF. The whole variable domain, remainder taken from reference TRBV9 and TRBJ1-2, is DSGVTQTPKHLITATGQRVTLRCSPRSGDLSVYWYQQSLDQGLQFLIQYYNGEERAKGNILERFSAQQFPDLHSELNLSSLELGDSALYFCASSVRQDHFGSGTRLTVV.

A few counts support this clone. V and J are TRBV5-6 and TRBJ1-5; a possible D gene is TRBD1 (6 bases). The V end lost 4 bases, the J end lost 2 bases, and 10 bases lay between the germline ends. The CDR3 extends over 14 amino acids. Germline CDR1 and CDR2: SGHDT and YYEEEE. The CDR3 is CASSPGAGNQPQHF. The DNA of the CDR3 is TGTGCCAGCAGCCCGGGGGCGGGCAATCAGCCCCAGCATTTT. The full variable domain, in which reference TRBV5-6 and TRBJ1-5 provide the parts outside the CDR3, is DAGVTQSPTHLIKTRGQQVTLRCSPKSGHDTVSWYQQALGQGPQFIFQYYEEEERQRGNFPDRFSGHQFPNYSSELNVNALLLGDSALYLCASSPGAGNQPQHFGDGTRLSIL.

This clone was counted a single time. The CDR3: CASSPTGGRNQPQHF. DNA of the CDR3: TGTGCCAGCAGCCCGACAGGGGGCCGGAATCAGCCCCAGCATTTT. The chain joins TRBV6-5 to TRBJ1-5, with 10 bases aligning to TRBD1. CDR3 length equals 15 residues. The germline V gene has CDR1 MNHEY and CDR2 SVGAGI. Trimming took 6 bases from V and 4 from J; bases not matched to a gene: 6.

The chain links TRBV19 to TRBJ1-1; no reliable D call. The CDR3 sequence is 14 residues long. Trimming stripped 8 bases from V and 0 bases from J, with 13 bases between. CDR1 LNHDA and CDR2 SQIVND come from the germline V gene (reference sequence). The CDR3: CASGSGGVNTEAFF. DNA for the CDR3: TGTGCCAGTGGCTCTGGTGGGGTGAACACTGAAGCTTTCTTT. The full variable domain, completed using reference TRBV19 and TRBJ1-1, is DGGITQSPKYLFRKEGQNVTLSCEQNLNHDAMYWYRQDPGQGLRLIYYSQIVNDFQKGDIAEGYSVSREKKESFPLTVTSAQKNPTAFYLCASGSGGVNTEAFFGQGTRLTVV.

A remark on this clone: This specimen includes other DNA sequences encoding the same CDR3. In nucleotides, the CDR3 is TGCAGCGTTGGGACAGGGAGCTCCTACGAGCAGTACTTC. This encodes CSVGTGSSYEQYF. The chain carries TRBV29-1 and TRBJ2-7, with 8 bases lining up with TRBD1. Germline V lookup: CDR1 SQVTM, CDR2 ANQGSEA. V lost 4 bases and J lost 0; bases outside the gene matches: 2. This CDR3 comprises 13 residues.